The 11 T cell receptor beta chains below were found in one sample sequenced in a study of blood T cell repertoires in COVID-19. Clones were sequenced by immunoSEQ multiplex PCR, and TCRdb holds only the in-frame ones, with some missing. The table has roughly 350,000 clones, 85% seen once. Sample: peripheral blood. The receptors were gathered from a woman younger than 30 with acute or convalescent COVID-19.

This chain connects TRBV4-2 to TRBJ1-1; 7 bases match TRBD1. Unmatched junction bases numbered 9, after V lost 0 bases and J lost 5 bases. This CDR3 comprises 16 residues. Germline-derived CDR1 and CDR2 are LGHNA and YNFKEQ. The CDR3 spells CASSQDINRGGTEAFF. The CDR3 bases are TGTGCCAGCAGCCAAGATATTAACAGGGGAGGAACTGAAGCTTTCTTT.

The rearrangement joins TRBV29-1 to TRBJ1-5, with 8 bases matching TRBD1. Trimming at V came to 1 base and at J to 6 bases, leaving 8 bases not matched to a gene. Germline loops: CDR1 SQVTM, CDR2 ANQGSEA. The CDR3 has 15 amino acids. The CDR3 DNA reads TGCAGCGTTGAAGGTCCCGGACAGGGAGGTCAGCCCCAGCATTTT. Protein product: CSVEGPGQGGQPQHF.

The chain combines TRBV27 with TRBJ1-5; D is unresolved. Germline values: CDR1 MNHEY, CDR2 SMNVEV (reference sequence). Deletions cut 6 bases from V and 2 bases from J, with 8 bases between. The CDR3 covers 13 residues. The CDR3 DNA reads TGTGCCAGCAGGAAGAGGGGCAATCAGCCCCAGCATTTT. It is translated as CASRKRGNQPQHF.

The gene calls are TRBV9 and TRBJ1-1, with D perhaps matching TRBD1 (5 bases). The CDR3 loop spans 13 amino acids. V lost 0 bases, J lost 8 bases, and 11 bases lay in between. CDR1 and CDR2 (germline): SGDLS, YYNGEE. The CDR3 reads CASSVGLGGEAFF. The CDR3 DNA is TGTGCCAGCAGCGTAGGGCTCGGGGGGGAAGCTTTCTTT.

The chain carries TRBV9 and TRBJ1-5; D perhaps matches TRBD1 (5 bases). Trimming shortened V by 2 bases and J by 3 bases, and 12 bases separated the two germline ends. The CDR3 has 15 residues. CDR1 is SGDLS, CDR2 YYNGEE, per germline. The CDR3 loop reads CASSVGQGFNQPQHF. The CDR3 coding sequence is TGTGCCAGCAGCGTCGGCCAGGGTTTCAATCAGCCCCAGCATTTT. Full variable domain (remainder filled in from reference TRBV9 and TRBJ1-5): DSGVTQTPKHLITATGQRVTLRCSPRSGDLSVYWYQQSLDQGLQFLIQYYNGEERAKGNILERFSAQQFPDLHSELNLSSLELGDSALYFCASSVGQGFNQPQHFGDGTRLSIL.

Concerning this clone: The same CDR3 is also encoded by other DNA sequences in this sample. J is TRBJ2-5 and V is TRBV9; 7 bases are a match to TRBD2. Germline V CDR1 and CDR2: SGDLS, YYNGEE. The V and J ends lost 0 bases and 5 bases, in that order; junction bases with no gene match: 4. The CDR3 has 14 residues. CDR3 protein: CASSVDGSGETQYF. For the CDR3, the DNA is TGTGCCAGCAGCGTAGACGGTAGCGGGGAGACCCAGTACTTC.

The gene calls are TRBV7-9 and TRBJ1-4; tentative D call: TRBD1 (5 bases). V was shortened by 0 bases and J by 5 bases, with 7 bases between the two germline ends. The CDR3 loop spans 14 amino acids. Germline values: CDR1 SEHNR, CDR2 FQNEAQ (reference sequence). CDR3 loop: CASSLADTNEKLFF. The CDR3 DNA reads TGTGCCAGCAGCTTAGCGGACACCAATGAAAAACTGTTTTTT.

V gene TRBV25-1 combines with J gene TRBJ1-2; no reliable D call. CDR3 length: 14 residues. V was trimmed by 3 bases and J by 3 bases, leaving 11 bases between them. In germline, CDR1 is MGHDK, CDR2 SYGVNS. The DNA of the CDR3 is TGTGCCAGCAGTGATAGGGAGAACTACTATGGCTACACCTTC. Translated: CASSDRENYYGYTF.

The chain uses TRBV30 and TRBJ1-5; tentatively, D is TRBD1 (6 bases). The CDR3 runs 13 residues. V was cut by 0 bases and J by 4 bases, with 7 bases left in between. Per germline, CDR1 GTSNPN and CDR2 SVGIG (reference sequence). This CDR3 is CAWSVDRNQPQHF. The DNA for the CDR3 is TGTGCCTGGAGTGTAGACAGGAATCAGCCCCAGCATTTT.

This clone was found a few times. The V and J genes are TRBV2 and TRBJ1-1; a weak D match, TRBD1 (6 bases). V gave up 4 bases and J gave up 9 bases, with 15 bases separating them. The germline V gene encodes CDR1 SNHLY and CDR2 FYNNEI. The length of the CDR3 is 13 residues. CDR3 loop: CASSGEQGTKAFF. DNA for the CDR3: TGTGCCAGCAGTGGCGAACAGGGTACGAAAGCTTTCTTT.

Here the CDR3 reads CASSLPVRTGGYEQYF. CDR3 in DNA: TGTGCCAGCAGCTTGCCGGTGAGGACAGGGGGTTACGAGCAGTACTTC. The chain employs TRBV5-4 and TRBJ2-7; 10 bases match TRBD1. Germline lookup yields CDR1 SGHNT and CDR2 YYREEE (reference sequence). After removal of 1 base from V and 4 bases from J, the junction contained 8 bases not matched to a gene. The CDR3 runs to 16 residues.